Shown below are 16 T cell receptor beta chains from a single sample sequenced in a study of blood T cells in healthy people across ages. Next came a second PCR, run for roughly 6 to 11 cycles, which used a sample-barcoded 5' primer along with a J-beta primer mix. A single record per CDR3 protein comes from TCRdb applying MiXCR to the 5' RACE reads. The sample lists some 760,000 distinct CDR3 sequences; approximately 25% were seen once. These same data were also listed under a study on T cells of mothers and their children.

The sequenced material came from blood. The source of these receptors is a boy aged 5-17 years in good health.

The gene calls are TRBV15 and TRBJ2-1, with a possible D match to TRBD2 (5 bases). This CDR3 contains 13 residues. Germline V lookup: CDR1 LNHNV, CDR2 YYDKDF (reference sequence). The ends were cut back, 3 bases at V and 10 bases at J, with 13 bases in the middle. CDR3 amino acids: CATSSLAEREQFF. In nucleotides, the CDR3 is TGTGCCACCAGCAGCCTAGCTGAGAGGGAGCAGTTCTTC.

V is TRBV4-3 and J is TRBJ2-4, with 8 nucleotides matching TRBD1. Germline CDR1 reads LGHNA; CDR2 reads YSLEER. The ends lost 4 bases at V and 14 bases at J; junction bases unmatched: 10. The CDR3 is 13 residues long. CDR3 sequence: CASSRHLWGQEYF. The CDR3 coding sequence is TGCGCCAGCAGCCGCCACCTCTGGGGACAGGAGTACTTC.

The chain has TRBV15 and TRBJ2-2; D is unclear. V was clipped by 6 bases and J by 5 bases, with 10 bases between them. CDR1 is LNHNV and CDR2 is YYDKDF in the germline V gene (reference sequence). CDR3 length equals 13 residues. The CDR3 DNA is TGTGCCACCAGGGGTTTTGGGACCGGGGAGCTGTTTTTT. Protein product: CATRGFGTGELFF.

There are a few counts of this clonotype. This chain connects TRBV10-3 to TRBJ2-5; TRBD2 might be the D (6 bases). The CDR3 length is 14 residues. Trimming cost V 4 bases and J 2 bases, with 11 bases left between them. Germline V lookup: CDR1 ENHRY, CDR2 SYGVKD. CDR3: CAISGLAGQETQYF. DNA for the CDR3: TGTGCCATCAGTGGTCTGGCGGGGCAAGAGACCCAGTACTTC.

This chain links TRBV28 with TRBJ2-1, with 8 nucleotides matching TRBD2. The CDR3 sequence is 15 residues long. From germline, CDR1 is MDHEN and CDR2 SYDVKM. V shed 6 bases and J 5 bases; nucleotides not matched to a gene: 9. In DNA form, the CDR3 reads TGTGCCAGCAGGTTAGCGGGAAGTATCCACAATGAGCAGTTCTTC. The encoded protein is CASRLAGSIHNEQFF.

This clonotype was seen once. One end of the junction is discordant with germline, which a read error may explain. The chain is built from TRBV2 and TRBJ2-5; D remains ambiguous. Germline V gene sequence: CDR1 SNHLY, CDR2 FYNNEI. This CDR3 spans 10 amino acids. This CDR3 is CASRVAEQSF. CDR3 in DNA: TGTGCCAGCAGGGTGGCGGAGCAGTCCTTC. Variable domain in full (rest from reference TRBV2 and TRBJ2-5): EPEVTQTPSHQVTQMGQEVILRCVPISNHLYFYWYRQILGQKVEFLVSFYNNEISEKSEIFDDQFSVERPDGSNFTLKIRSTKLEDSAMYFCASRVAEQSFGPGTRLLVL.

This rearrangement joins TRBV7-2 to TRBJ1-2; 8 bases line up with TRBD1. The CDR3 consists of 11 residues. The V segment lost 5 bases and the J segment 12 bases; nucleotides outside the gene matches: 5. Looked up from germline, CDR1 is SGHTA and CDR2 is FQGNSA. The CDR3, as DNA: TGTGCCAGCAGCCCCGGGACAGGAGACACCTTC. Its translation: CASSPGTGDTF.

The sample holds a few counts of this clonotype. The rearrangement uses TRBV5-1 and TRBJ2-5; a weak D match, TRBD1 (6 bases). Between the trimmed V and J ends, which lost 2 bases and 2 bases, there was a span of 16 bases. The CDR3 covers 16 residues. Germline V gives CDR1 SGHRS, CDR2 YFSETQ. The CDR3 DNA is TGCGCCAGCAGCTTAGACCGGGACATAGGACAAGAGACCCAGTACTTC. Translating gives CASSLDRDIGQETQYF.

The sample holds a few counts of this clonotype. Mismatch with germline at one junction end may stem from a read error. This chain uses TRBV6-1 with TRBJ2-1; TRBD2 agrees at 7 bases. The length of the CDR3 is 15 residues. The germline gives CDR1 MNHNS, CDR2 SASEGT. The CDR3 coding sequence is TGTGCCAGCAGCGCAGGACTAGGGGTCTACAATGGGCAGTTCTTC. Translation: CASSAGLGVYNGQFF.

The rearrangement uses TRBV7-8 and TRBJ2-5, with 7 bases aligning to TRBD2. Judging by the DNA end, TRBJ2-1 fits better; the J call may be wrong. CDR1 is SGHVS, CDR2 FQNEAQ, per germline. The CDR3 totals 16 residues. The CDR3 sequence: CASSPSAGDYYNEQFF. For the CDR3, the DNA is TGTGCCAGCAGCCCGTCGGCGGGGGATTACTACAATGAGCAGTTCTTC.

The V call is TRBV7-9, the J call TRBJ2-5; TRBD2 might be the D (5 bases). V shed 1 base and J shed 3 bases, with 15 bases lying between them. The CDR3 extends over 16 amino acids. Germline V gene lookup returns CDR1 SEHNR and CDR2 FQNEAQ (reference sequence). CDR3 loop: CASSLEGLAQEETQYF. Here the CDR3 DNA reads TGTGCCAGCAGCTTAGAGGGTTTAGCGCAAGAAGAGACCCAGTACTTC.

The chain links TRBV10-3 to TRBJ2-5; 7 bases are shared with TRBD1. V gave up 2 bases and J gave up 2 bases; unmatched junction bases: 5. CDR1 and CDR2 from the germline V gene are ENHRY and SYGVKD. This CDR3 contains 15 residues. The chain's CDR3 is CAISEPGQSQETQYF. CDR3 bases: TGTGCCATCAGTGAGCCGGGACAGTCTCAAGAGACCCAGTACTTC.

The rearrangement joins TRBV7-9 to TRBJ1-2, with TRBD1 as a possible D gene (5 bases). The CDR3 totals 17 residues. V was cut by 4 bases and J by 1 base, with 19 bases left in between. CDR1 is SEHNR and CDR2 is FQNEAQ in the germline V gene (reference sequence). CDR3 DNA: TGTGCCAGCAGCTACCGCGGGGCTGAAGATTTTAACTATGGCTACACCTTC. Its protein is CASSYRGAEDFNYGYTF.

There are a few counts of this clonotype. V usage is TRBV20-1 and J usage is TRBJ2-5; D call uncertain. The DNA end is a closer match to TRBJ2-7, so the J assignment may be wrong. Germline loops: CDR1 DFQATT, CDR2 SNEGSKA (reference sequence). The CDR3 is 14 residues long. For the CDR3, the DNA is TGCAGTGCTAGAGTGCCTAGGTCTACCTACGAGCAGTACTTC. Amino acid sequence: CSARVPRSTYEQYF.

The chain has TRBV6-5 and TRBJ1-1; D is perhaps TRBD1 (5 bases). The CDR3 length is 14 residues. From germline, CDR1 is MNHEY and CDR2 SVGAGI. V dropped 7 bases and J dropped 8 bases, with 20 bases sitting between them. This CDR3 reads CASIRTGGRGEAFF. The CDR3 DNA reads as TGTGCCAGCATCCGAACCGGCGGGAGGGGCGAAGCTTTCTTT.

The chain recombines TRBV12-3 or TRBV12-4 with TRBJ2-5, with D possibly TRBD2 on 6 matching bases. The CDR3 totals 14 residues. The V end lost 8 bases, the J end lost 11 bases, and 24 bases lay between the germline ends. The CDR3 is CASGKAGGPGEQYF. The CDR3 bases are TGTGCCAGCGGCAAAGCTGGAGGGCCGGGGGAGCAGTACTTC.